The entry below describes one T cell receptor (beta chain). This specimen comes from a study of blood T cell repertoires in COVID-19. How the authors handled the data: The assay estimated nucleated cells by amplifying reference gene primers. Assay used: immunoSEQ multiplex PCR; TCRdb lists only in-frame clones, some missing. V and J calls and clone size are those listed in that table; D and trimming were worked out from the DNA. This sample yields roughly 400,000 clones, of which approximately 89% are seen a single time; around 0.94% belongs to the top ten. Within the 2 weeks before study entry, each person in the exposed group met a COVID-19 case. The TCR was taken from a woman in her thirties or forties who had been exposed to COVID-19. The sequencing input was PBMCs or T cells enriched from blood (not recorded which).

CDR3 in amino acids: CASSPKTTGRGGYTF. Here the CDR3 DNA reads TGTGCCAGCAGTCCCAAAACGACAGGCCGAGGTGGCTACACCTTC. This chain connects TRBV6-5 to TRBJ1-2, with D possibly TRBD1 on 6 matching bases. The CDR3 has 15 residues. Germline CDR1 and CDR2: MNHEY and SVGAGI. Trimming shortened V by 5 bases and J by 7 bases, and 20 bases separated the two germline ends.